This T cell receptor beta chain came from a study of radiation and T cells in renal cell carcinoma. Study information: Nephrectomy followed 15 Gy stereotactic body radiation by 4 weeks. Points from the study as a whole: In blood, top tumor clones expanded by 2 weeks, shrinking by 4.

As to time point: blood 2 weeks post-SBRT. Treatment meaning: 15 Gy SBRT to primary tumor, nephrectomy 4 weeks later. After SBRT, blood was collected at 2 and 4 weeks, plus baseline. The tumor was a clear cell renal cell carcinoma. The table came from immunoSEQ multiplex PCR; TCRdb's copy has only in-frame clones and leaves some out. This sample has about 130,000 clones, with around 89% found just once. The germline V gene encodes CDR1 SNHLY and CDR2 FYNNEI. The CDR3 sequence is 16 residues long. V lost 6 bases, J lost 2 bases, and 9 bases stayed unmatched. This clone was recorded once. What it recognizes is unknown.

The V call is TRBV2, the J call TRBJ1-5, with 8 bases that match TRBD1. The specimen was blood, collected from a patient whose treatment included radiotherapy and nephrectomy. The clonotype comes from a woman aged 70-85 years with renal cell carcinoma. The CDR3 DNA reads TGTGCCAGCAGCGCCCCAGGGGGCTTTGGCAATCAGCCCCAGCATTTT. This sequence encodes CASSAPGGFGNQPQHF.